A selection of T cell receptor beta chains follows, all from one sample in a study of cytomegalovirus exposure and HLA in healthy donors. The protocol was immunoSEQ multiplex PCR, while the TCRdb copy is restricted to in-frame clones and leaves out a portion. Of 150,000 to 200,000 clones in the sample, roughly 85% were seen once. The sample comprised PBMCs. The receptors here all came from a woman aged 25-40 years in good health and CMV-seropositive. Each CDR3 is given with its conserved first and last residue. The D gene is left open where the match is weak. Rows give clone size only sometimes, using once, few, many, or a class for an expanded clone.

v_call	j_call	cdr3_length	d_call	clone_size	cdr3_nt	cdr3_aa
TRBV7-9	TRBJ1-2	17	TRBD1	NA	TGTGCCAGCAGCTTAAGGGGGACAGGGCTCTCAGGCTATGGCTACACCTTC	CASSLRGTGLSGYGYTF
TRBV6-5	TRBJ2-5	12	NA	NA	TGTGCCAGCAAGGGAGTCGTGGAGACCCAGTACTTC	CASKGVVETQYF
TRBV19	TRBJ2-2	17	NA	NA	TGTGCCAGTAGTGCCCCCCCCATGGCAGGGAACACCGGGGAGCTGTTTTTT	CASSAPPMAGNTGELFF
TRBV4-3	TRBJ2-7	14	NA	once	TGCGCCAGCAGCCAAGATAAGGGGGCCTACGAGCAGTACTTC	CASSQDKGAYEQYF
TRBV18	TRBJ2-1	16	TRBD2	NA	TGTGCCAGCTCAACTCTGGGACTAGCGGGGACCTCTGAGCAGTTCTTC	CASSTLGLAGTSEQFF
TRBV29-1	TRBJ1-5	13	NA	NA	TGCAGCGTTGGGGCAGGGGCATTTCAGCCCCAGCATTTT	CSVGAGAFQPQHF
TRBV18	TRBJ2-1	15	TRBD2	NA	TGTGCCAGCTCACCAGGCCTAGCGGGAGACAATGAGCAGTTCTTC	CASSPGLAGDNEQFF
TRBV5-1	TRBJ2-3	13	NA	NA	TGCGCCAGCAGCTTGGACTACACAGATACGCAGTATTTT	CASSLDYTDTQYF
TRBV7-8	TRBJ1-5	16	TRBD1	NA	TGTGCCAGCAGCTTCGGGACAGACACTAGCAATCAGCCCCAGCATTTT	CASSFGTDTSNQPQHF
TRBV29-1	TRBJ1-1	13	TRBD1	NA	TGCAGCGCCCTGGGACAGGAGAACACTGAAGCTTTCTTT	CSALGQENTEAFF
TRBV27	TRBJ2-3	15	NA	few	TGTGCCAGCAGTACGCCGACTGAAAGCACAGATACGCAGTATTTT	CASSTPTESTDTQYF
TRBV10-3	TRBJ2-7	12	TRBD2	few	TGTGCCACCAGCGGGGGGTACGACGAGCAGTACTTC	CATSGGYDEQYF
TRBV4-1	TRBJ2-7	16	TRBD1	NA	TGCGCCAGCAGCCAAGACCCCGGGACAGGAGCCTACGAGCAGTACTTC	CASSQDPGTGAYEQYF
TRBV5-6	TRBJ2-3	14	NA	few	TGTGCCAGCAGCTTGGTGCGCACCACCGATACGCAGTATTTT	CASSLVRTTDTQYF
TRBV7-8	TRBJ2-6	18	TRBD1	NA	TGTGCCAGCAGCTTAGCGAGACAGGGGGCCGCTGGGGCCAACGTCCTGACTTTC	CASSLARQGAAGANVLTF
TRBV11-2	TRBJ2-1	13	NA	NA	TGTGCCAGCATCAAAGTCGGGTCGGAGGAGCAGTTCTTC	CASIKVGSEEQFF
TRBV5-1	TRBJ1-2	15	TRBD1	few	TGCGCCAGCAGCTCTAGGACAGGGGCTAACTATGGCTACACCTTC	CASSSRTGANYGYTF
TRBV5-6	TRBJ2-3	15	NA	NA	TGTGCCAGCAGCTTGGGACTAGTGCGTATAGATACGCAGTATTTT	CASSLGLVRIDTQYF
TRBV7-2	TRBJ2-2	15	NA	NA	TGTGCCAGCAGCCTTCGGCCAGCGGTCACCGGGGAGCTGTTTTTT	CASSLRPAVTGELFF
TRBV7-2	TRBJ2-1	14	NA	NA	TGTGCCAGCAGCCGTATGGGGCAGGCCCATGAGCAGTTCTTC	CASSRMGQAHEQFF
TRBV29-1	TRBJ1-5	13	TRBD1	NA	TGCAGCGCAGGACAGGGGGTCGATCAGCCCCAGCATTTT	CSAGQGVDQPQHF
TRBV5-1	TRBJ2-1	18	TRBD2	NA	TGCGCCAGCAGCTTGGATATGTTGGGACTAGTAGGGCACAATGAGCAGTTCTTC	CASSLDMLGLVGHNEQFF
TRBV29-1	TRBJ1-1	10	TRBD1	NA	TGCAGCGCCAACAGGGGAGAAGCTTTCTTT	CSANRGEAFF
TRBV19	TRBJ2-2	15	NA	NA	TGTGCCAGTAGTATCGAGGCCTTGGCAACCGGGGAGCTGTTTTTT	CASSIEALATGELFF
TRBV5-1	TRBJ2-1	14	TRBD2	NA	TGCGCCAGCAGCTTAGGGTCTAGCGGCAATGAGCAGTTCTTC	CASSLGSSGNEQFF
TRBV7-9	TRBJ1-5	13	NA	NA	TGTGCCAGCAGCTTAGGGCTTAATCAGCCCCAGCATTTT	CASSLGLNQPQHF
TRBV11-2	TRBJ1-6	17	NA	NA	TGTGCCAGCAGCCTGATAGGGGGACGAGGGACCGATTCACCCCTCCACTTT	CASSLIGGRGTDSPLHF
TRBV11-3	TRBJ2-1	14	NA	few	TGTGCCAGCAGCTTAGATCAACGGGTGGGTGAGCAGTTCTTC	CASSLDQRVGEQFF
TRBV5-1	TRBJ2-7	16	NA	NA	TGCGCCAGCAGCTTGTCACAGGGAGTCAGATCCTACGAGCAGTACTTC	CASSLSQGVRSYEQYF
TRBV10-3	TRBJ1-6	14	NA	NA	TGTGCCATCAGTGAGGACAGATATAATTCACCCCTCCACTTT	CAISEDRYNSPLHF
TRBV18	TRBJ2-3	13	NA	NA	TGTGCCAGCTCACCACCATCGAGGGATACGCAGTATTTT	CASSPPSRDTQYF
TRBV29-1	TRBJ1-2	15	TRBD1	NA	TGCAGCGTTGAAGCAACAGGGGGCGCAAACTATGGCTACACCTTC	CSVEATGGANYGYTF
TRBV10-3	TRBJ2-4	12	NA	few	TGTGCCATCAGTTCGGACAGTAACATTCAGTACTTC	CAISSDSNIQYF
TRBV29-1	TRBJ1-1	15	TRBD1	NA	TGCAGCGTTTTTCGACAGGGGGGGATGAACACTGAAGCTTTCTTT	CSVFRQGGMNTEAFF
TRBV2	TRBJ1-1	14	NA	NA	TGTGCCAGCCGAGACACTACAGGGAACACTGAAGCTTTCTTT	CASRDTTGNTEAFF
TRBV29-1	TRBJ2-7	13	TRBD1	NA	TGCAGCGTTGAAACAGGGGAAGGTGGCGAGCAGTACTTC	CSVETGEGGEQYF
TRBV6-5	TRBJ1-1	13	NA	few	TGTGCCAGCAGGAAACAGTCGCAGACTGAAGCTTTCTTT	CASRKQSQTEAFF
TRBV28	TRBJ1-6	15	TRBD1	NA	TGTGCCAGCAGGACAACGGGACAGGGCGATTCACCCCTCCACTTT	CASRTTGQGDSPLHF
TRBV4-1	TRBJ2-3	18	NA	NA	TGCGCCAGCAGCCAAGAACGGGTCGAGACCAAATTCACAGATACGCAGTATTTT	CASSQERVETKFTDTQYF
TRBV27	TRBJ2-1	15	TRBD2	NA	TGTGCCAGCAGTTTATCGGGACTAGCCCACAATGAGCAGTTCTTC	CASSLSGLAHNEQFF
TRBV4-1	TRBJ1-2	16	NA	NA	TGCGCCAGCAGCCAAGTTGTGCGGGGGGCTGACTATGGCTACACCTTC	CASSQVVRGADYGYTF
TRBV20-1	TRBJ2-1	11	NA	NA	TGCAGTGCTAGTAGGAGTTGGGAGCAGTTCTTC	CSASRSWEQFF
TRBV5-6	TRBJ1-1	16	TRBD1	NA	TGTGCCAGCAGCTTGTTCCAACAGGGGGGGGACACTGAAGCTTTCTTT	CASSLFQQGGDTEAFF
TRBV6-5	TRBJ2-1	12	NA	NA	TGTGCCAGCAGTTACTGGGGGGGCGAGCAGTTCTTC	CASSYWGGEQFF
TRBV2	TRBJ1-4	14	NA	NA	TGTGCCAGCAGTGTAAACAGCTTACGGGAAAAACTGTTTTTT	CASSVNSLREKLFF
TRBV10-1	TRBJ1-1	13	NA	NA	TGCGCCAGCAGTGCGACGGGGAACACTGAAGCTTTCTTT	CASSATGNTEAFF
TRBV6-5	TRBJ1-4	15	TRBD1	NA	TGTGCCAGCAGTCGTTTAACAGGGGGCGCCGAAAAACTGTTTTTT	CASSRLTGGAEKLFF
TRBV9	TRBJ2-5	15	NA	NA	TGTGCCAGCAGCGTAGGGTGGGAGATGATTGAGACCCAGTACTTC	CASSVGWEMIETQYF
TRBV6-5	TRBJ1-1	14	NA	NA	TGTGCCAGCAGATTCCAGGGTTTGGTTACTGAAGCTTTCTTT	CASRFQGLVTEAFF
TRBV6-4	TRBJ2-1	15	TRBD2	NA	TGTGCCAGCAGTCAGGCTAGCGGGGGTTCCAATGAGCAGTTCTTC	CASSQASGGSNEQFF